The T cell receptor beta chain under discussion was sequenced for a study of blood T cell repertoires in COVID-19. Across the study: The samples span acute and convalescent COVID-19 from the United States, Italy and Spain. Nucleic acid was either cDNA or gDNA, and it came from T cells, B-cell-depleted T cells, or PBMCs.

Trimming cost V 6 bases and J 7 bases; bases outside gene matches: 11. The CDR3 covers 14 residues. The germline V gene encodes CDR1 MNHEY and CDR2 SVGEGT. Per the authors' pipeline: Nucleated cell counts were estimated from reference gene primer amplification. The method was immunoSEQ multiplex PCR; TCRdb's version includes in-frame clones alone and lacks a portion of them. The DNA was the basis for D and trimming; V, J and clone size are from that table. The repertoire includes over 150,000 clones, roughly four fifths of them detected once, and 2% to 2.5% sits in the top ten. The rearrangement links TRBV6-2 or TRBV6-3 to TRBJ2-7; 8 bases map to TRBD2. This TCR came from a woman of 80 years or more with acute or convalescent COVID-19. The material sequenced was peripheral blood. As DNA, the CDR3 is TGTGCCAGCAGCCTTAGCGGGACCAAAGGGGAGCAGTACTTC. Its translation: CASSLSGTKGEQYF.